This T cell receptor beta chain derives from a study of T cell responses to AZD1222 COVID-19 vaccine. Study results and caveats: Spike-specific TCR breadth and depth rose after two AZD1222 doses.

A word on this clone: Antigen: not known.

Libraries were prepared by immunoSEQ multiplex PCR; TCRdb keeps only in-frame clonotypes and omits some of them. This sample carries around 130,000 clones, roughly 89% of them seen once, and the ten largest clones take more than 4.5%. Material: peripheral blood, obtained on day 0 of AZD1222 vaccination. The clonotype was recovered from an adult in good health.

CDR3 sequence: CATSGGGGSTDTQYF. The CDR3 DNA reads TGTGCCACCAGTGGGGGAGGGGGGAGCACAGATACGCAGTATTTT. V and J are TRBV24-1 and TRBJ2-3, with D tentatively TRBD2 (7 bases). The V and J ends lost 5 bases and 0 bases respectively, with 11 bases between them. In germline, CDR1 is KGHDR, CDR2 SFDVKD. The CDR3 runs 15 residues.